The next 21 T cell receptor beta chains were all read from a single sample in a study of blood T cells in healthy people across ages. The authors ran a second PCR of about 6 to 11 cycles using a sample-barcoded 5' primer and a J-beta primer mix. TCRdb processed the 5' RACE reads anew with MiXCR; each CDR3 protein has one entry. This sample has approximately 800,000 distinct CDR3 sequences; 53% occur once, and the top ten carry under 50%. The sample was blood. The receptors here all came from a man older than 75 in good health.

The chain couples TRBV5-1 to TRBJ2-5; TRBD1 matches 7 bases. The J call is in doubt because the DNA end fits TRBJ2-7 better. The CDR3 length is 14 residues. Germline assignment: CDR1 SGHRS and CDR2 YFSETQ. CDR3 sequence reads: CASSLAGTVYEQYF. The CDR3 DNA sequence: TGCGCCAGCAGCTTGGCCGGGACAGTATACGAGCAGTACTTC.

This chain links TRBV6-6 with TRBJ2-1; possible D gene TRBD2, 5 bases. The germline V gene has CDR1 MNHNY and CDR2 SVGAGI (reference sequence). V was shortened by 0 bases and J by 13 bases, with 25 bases between the two germline ends. The length of the CDR3 is 17 residues. The CDR3 sequence: CASSYSPPPTSRQTQFF. CDR3 sequence (DNA): TGTGCCAGCAGTTACTCACCTCCACCCACTAGTAGGCAGACCCAGTTCTTC.

This sequence joins TRBV9 and TRBJ2-7; 9 positions match TRBD2. V lost 2 bases to trimming and J lost 7 bases; unmatched junction nucleotides: 10. Germline loops: CDR1 SGDLS, CDR2 YYNGEE. The CDR3 sequence is 15 residues long. The CDR3 nucleotides are TGTGCCAGCAGCGTTAGTAGCGGGAGCTACAATGAGCAGTACTTC. It specifies CASSVSSGSYNEQYF.

The chain combines TRBV27 with TRBJ1-1; D remains unclear. The CDR3 is 14 amino acids. Trimming removed 3 bases from V and 0 bases from J, with 8 bases in between. Germline V gene lookup returns CDR1 MNHEY and CDR2 SMNVEV (reference sequence). The CDR3 is CASSLYSLNTEAFF. DNA for the CDR3: TGTGCCAGCAGTTTGTACAGCTTGAACACTGAAGCTTTCTTT.

This chain uses TRBV18 with TRBJ2-7, with 7 positions matching TRBD2. CDR3 size: 14 residues. Trimming cost V 5 bases and J 2 bases; bases outside gene matches: 6. In germline, CDR1 is KGHSH, CDR2 LQKENI. The CDR3: CASSKAGLPYEQYF. The CDR3, as DNA: TGTGCCAGCTCAAAAGCGGGGTTGCCCTACGAGCAGTACTTC.

The chain employs TRBV6-2 or TRBV6-3 and TRBJ2-1; 8 bases map to TRBD1. J gave up 4 bases and V 11 bases, and 13 bases lay outside the gene matches. The CDR3 consists of 15 residues. CDR1 is MNHEY and CDR2 is SVGEGT in the germline V gene. In DNA form, the CDR3 reads TGTGCCTCACGGGGCCAGGGGGCAGGGTACAATGAGCAGTTCTTC. It codes for CASRGQGAGYNEQFF.

This clonotype was recorded a few times. The chain is built from TRBV11-2 and TRBJ2-4, with D possibly matching TRBD2 (7 bases). This CDR3 contains 15 residues. Germline V gives CDR1 SGHAT, CDR2 FQNNGV. Trimming pared 5 bases from V and 6 bases from J, leaving 17 bases between. The CDR3 reads CASSQRGEGRNIQYF. The CDR3 nucleotides are TGTGCCAGCAGCCAAAGGGGGGAGGGCCGAAACATTCAGTACTTC.

This clonotype is a singleton in its sample. This chain links TRBV6-5 with TRBJ2-4; D not certain. The DNA end is more similar to TRBJ2-7, so the J call may be wrong. CDR1 MNHEY and CDR2 SVGAGI come from the germline V gene. This CDR3 comprises 13 residues. The CDR3 nucleotides read TGTGCCAGCAGTTACTCCCCTACCTGCGAGCAGTACTTC. It translates to CASSYSPTCEQYF.

The chain uses TRBV7-9 and TRBJ2-5; 9 nucleotides line up with TRBD1. The germline V gene has CDR1 SEHNR and CDR2 FQNEAQ (reference sequence). The CDR3 loop spans 15 amino acids. The J segment lost 5 bases and the V segment lost 2 bases, leaving 6 bases of the junction unmatched. In DNA form, the CDR3 reads TGTGCCAGCAGCTTAAGGACAGGGGTCCAGGAGACCCAGTACTTC. This gives the protein CASSLRTGVQETQYF.

There are a few counts of this clonotype. The chain carries TRBV7-2 and TRBJ1-2; 7 bases line up with TRBD1. The CDR3 is made up of 15 amino acids. Trimming at V came to 4 bases and at J to 8 bases, leaving 13 bases not matched to a gene. Germline V gene sequence: CDR1 SGHTA, CDR2 FQGNSA. The CDR3 loop is CASSSYRGEARGYTF. CDR3 DNA sequence: TGTGCCAGCAGCTCGTACAGGGGCGAAGCACGCGGCTACACCTTC.

The CDR3 loop reads CSAVPGWPLLAYEQYF. CDR3 coding DNA: TGCAGTGCCGTCCCAGGATGGCCCCTTTTGGCCTACGAGCAGTACTTC. This chain links TRBV20-1 with TRBJ2-7; D unresolved. CDR3 length: 16 amino acids. V lost 6 bases and J 2 bases, leaving 23 bases between the germline ends. The V gene's germline CDR1 is DFQATT and CDR2 SNEGSKA (reference sequence).

V is TRBV10-3 and J is TRBJ2-3; D remains ambiguous. The V gene's germline CDR1 is ENHRY and CDR2 SYGVKD. V was clipped by 6 bases and J by 6 bases, with 10 bases between them. CDR3 size: 12 residues. CDR3 protein: CAIREDGDTQYF. The CDR3 bases are TGTGCCATCAGGGAAGACGGTGATACGCAGTATTTT.

The V call is TRBV20-1, the J call TRBJ2-5; TRBD2 aligns across 9 bases. The end of the DNA fits TRBJ2-7 better, so the J call may be wrong. CDR1 is DFQATT, CDR2 SNEGSKA, per germline (reference sequence). The CDR3 contains 15 residues. The CDR3 reads CSARESGRPSYEQYF. CDR3 in DNA: TGCAGTGCTAGAGAAAGCGGGAGGCCATCCTACGAGCAGTACTTC.

The gene calls are TRBV12-3 or TRBV12-4 and TRBJ2-1, with a tentative D call TRBD1 (5 bases). The CDR3 runs 13 residues. Trimming removed 1 base from V and 9 bases from J, with 10 bases in between. In DNA, the CDR3 is TGTGCCAGCAGTTTAGTCTCTCAGGGTGAGCAGTTCTTC. Protein sequence: CASSLVSQGEQFF.

The chain links TRBV29-1 to TRBJ1-2; D remains ambiguous. CDR1 is SQVTM and CDR2 is ANQGSEA in the germline V gene. V gave up 4 bases and J gave up 0 bases, with 6 bases separating them. The CDR3 is 12 residues long. CDR3 sequence reads: CSVGAANYGYTF. CDR3 nucleotide sequence: TGCAGCGTTGGGGCCGCTAACTATGGCTACACCTTC. Looking up the rest from reference TRBV29-1 and TRBJ1-2 gives the full variable domain: SAVISQKPSRDICQRGTSLTIQCQVDSQVTMMFWYRQQPGQSLTLIATANQGSEATYESGFVIDKFPISRPNLTFSTLTVSNMSPEDSSIYLCSVGAANYGYTFGSGTRLTVV.

The chain has TRBV7-3 and TRBJ2-5; 9 positions agree with TRBD2. Germline V gene sequence: CDR1 SGHTA, CDR2 FQGTGA. The CDR3 has 12 residues. V lost 2 bases to trimming and J lost 13 bases; unmatched junction nucleotides: 5. The CDR3, as DNA: TGTGCCAGCAGCTTATCTAGCGGGGCTCCGTACTTC. This gives the protein CASSLSSGAPYF.

Worth noting for this clonotype: Compared with germline, one end of the junction differs, possibly owing to a read error. In DNA form, the CDR3 reads TGTGTCAGCAGCTTAACCTTCGGCAGGGGACCCAACGAGCAGTACTTC. This translates into CVSSLTFGRGPNEQYF. This chain links TRBV7-9 with TRBJ2-7; D may be TRBD1 (6 bases). The CDR3 has 16 residues. Germline V gene data show CDR1 as SEHNR and CDR2 as FQNEAQ (reference sequence).

This clonotype has just a few counts. The chain carries TRBV3-1 and TRBJ2-4; 8 bases align to TRBD2. The germline V gene encodes CDR1 LGHDT and CDR2 YNNKEL (reference sequence). J was trimmed by 6 bases and V by 3 bases; bases with no gene match: 1. The CDR3 runs 13 residues. The CDR3 region has the DNA TGTGCCAGCAGCCAGGCGGGGGGAAACATTCAGTACTTC. It specifies CASSQAGGNIQYF.

The chain joins TRBV7-8 to TRBJ2-5, with 10 nucleotides matching TRBD2. The CDR3 has 18 residues. V gave up 0 bases and J gave up 11 bases; unmatched junction bases: 18. The germline CDR1 and CDR2 sequences are SGHVS and FQNEAQ. In nucleotides, the CDR3 is TGTGCCAGCAGCTTAGCCCCCGGAGGAGCGGGAGGGCACACTGAGCAGTACTTC. Translation gives CASSLAPGGAGGHTEQYF.

J is TRBJ1-1 and V is TRBV24-1, with D unresolved. Germline-derived CDR1 and CDR2 are KGHDR and SFDVKD. V lost 2 bases and J lost 1, with 1 base in between. The CDR3 is made up of 12 amino acids. The DNA for the CDR3 is TGTGCCACCAGTGATTGGAACACTGAAGCTTTCTTT. Residues: CATSDWNTEAFF.

The sample holds a few counts of this clonotype. This chain joins TRBV7-2 and TRBJ2-1, with a tentative D call TRBD1 (6 bases). This CDR3 is 11 amino acids long. Germline-derived CDR1 and CDR2 are SGHTA and FQGNSA. Trimming stripped 4 bases from V and 12 bases from J, with 10 bases between. CDR3 in DNA: TGTGCCAGCAGCTGGGGGCCCTGGCAGTTCTTC. Encoded protein: CASSWGPWQFF.